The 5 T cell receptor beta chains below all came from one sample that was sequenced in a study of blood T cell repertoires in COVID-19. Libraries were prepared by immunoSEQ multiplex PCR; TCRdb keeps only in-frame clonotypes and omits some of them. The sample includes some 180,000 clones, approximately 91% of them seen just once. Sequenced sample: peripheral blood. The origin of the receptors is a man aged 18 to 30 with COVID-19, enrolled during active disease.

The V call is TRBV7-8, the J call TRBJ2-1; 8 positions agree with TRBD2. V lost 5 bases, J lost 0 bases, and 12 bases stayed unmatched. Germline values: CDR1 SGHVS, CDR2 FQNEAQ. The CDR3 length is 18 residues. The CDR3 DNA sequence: TGTGCCAGCAGCCGAGGTGGGACTAGTCCTAGCTCCTACAATGAGCAGTTCTTC. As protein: CASSRGGTSPSSYNEQFF.

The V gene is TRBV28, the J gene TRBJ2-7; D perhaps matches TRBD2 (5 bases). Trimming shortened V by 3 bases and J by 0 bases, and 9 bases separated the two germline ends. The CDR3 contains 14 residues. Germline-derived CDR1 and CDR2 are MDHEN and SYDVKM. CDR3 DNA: TGTGCCAGCAGTTTCGGGGTCGGCTCCTACGAGCAGTACTTC. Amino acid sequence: CASSFGVGSYEQYF.

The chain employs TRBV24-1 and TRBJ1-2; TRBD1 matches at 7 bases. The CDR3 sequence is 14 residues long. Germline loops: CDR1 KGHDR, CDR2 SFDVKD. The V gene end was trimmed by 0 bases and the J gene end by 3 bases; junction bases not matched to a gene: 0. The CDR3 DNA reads TGTGCCACCAGTGATTTGGGGACAGACTATGGCTACACCTTC. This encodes CATSDLGTDYGYTF.

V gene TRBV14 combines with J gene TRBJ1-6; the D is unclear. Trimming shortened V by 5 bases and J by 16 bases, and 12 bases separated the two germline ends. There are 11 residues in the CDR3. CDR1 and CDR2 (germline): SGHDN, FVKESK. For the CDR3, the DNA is TGTGCCAGCAGCGCCCACTCGCTACTCCACTTT. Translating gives CASSAHSLLHF. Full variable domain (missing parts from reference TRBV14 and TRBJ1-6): EAGVTQFPSHSVIEKGQTVTLRCDPISGHDNLYWYRRVMGKEIKFLLHFVKESKQDESGMPNNRFLAERTGGTYSTLKVQPAELEDSGVYFCASSAHSLLHFGNGTRLTVT.

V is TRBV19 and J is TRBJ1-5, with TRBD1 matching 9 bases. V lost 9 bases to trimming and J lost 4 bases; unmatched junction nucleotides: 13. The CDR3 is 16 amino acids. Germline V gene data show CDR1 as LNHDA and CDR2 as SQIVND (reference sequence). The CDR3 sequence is CASTSPGQGWNQPQHF. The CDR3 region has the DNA TGTGCCAGCACCTCCCCGGGACAGGGATGGAATCAGCCCCAGCATTTT.